The sample holds a few counts of the clone carrying this TCR beta chain. TCRdb keeps only in-frame clones here, not all; method: immunoSEQ multiplex PCR. The table lists 200,000 or so clones, almost 85% of them singletons. The data originate from a study of blood T cell repertoires in COVID-19. The CDR3 contains 14 residues. The V and J ends lost 5 bases and 1 base respectively, with 11 bases between them. Looked up from germline, CDR1 is MNHNY and CDR2 is SVGAGI (reference sequence). The specimen was peripheral blood. J is TRBJ1-1 and V is TRBV6-6; unclear D gene. The sequence was collected from a woman in her 70s with active or convalescent COVID-19. CDR3 region: CASSPYPGNTEAFF. CDR3 DNA sequence: TGTGCCAGCAGTCCCTACCCAGGGAACACTGAAGCTTTCTTT.